A single sample is the source of the 10 T cell receptor beta chains below, sequenced in a study of OX40 agonist ivuxolimab in advanced cancers. This table comes from immunoSEQ multiplex PCR, and its TCRdb copy is limited to in-frame clones, with some not included. This table holds about 82,000 clones, 91% found once. The source was CD4+ or CD8+ T cells sorted from blood, collected in a trial of the OX40 agonist ivuxolimab. The receptors shown here come from an adult with an advanced solid tumor such as melanoma, head and neck, liver or kidney cancer.

Here the CDR3 reads CASSLDRQGVVQPQHF. CDR3 DNA: TGTGCCAGCAGTTTAGACCGACAGGGAGTGGTTCAGCCCCAGCATTTT. The chain carries TRBV28 and TRBJ1-5; 7 bases line up with TRBD1. The V segment lost 2 bases and the J segment 6 bases; nucleotides outside the gene matches: 10. The CDR3 consists of 16 residues. From germline, CDR1 is MDHEN and CDR2 SYDVKM.

The chain is built from TRBV19 and TRBJ2-7; no definite D call. The CDR3 covers 14 residues. The germline V gene has CDR1 LNHDA and CDR2 SQIVND (reference sequence). V was pared by 3 bases and J by 0 bases, with 9 bases between. The CDR3 loop reads CASSIAPHSYEQYF. The CDR3 DNA reads as TGTGCCAGTAGTATCGCCCCACACTCCTACGAGCAGTACTTC.

V and J are TRBV5-1 and TRBJ1-6; maybe TRBD1 (5 bases). Looked up from germline, CDR1 is SGHRS and CDR2 is YFSETQ. The CDR3 extends over 17 amino acids. Trimming cost V 0 bases and J 6 bases, with 16 bases left between them. The CDR3 DNA follows: TGCGCCAGCAGCTTGGGGGACCCCCGGAGGGGTAATTCACCCCTCCACTTT. Its translation: CASSLGDPRRGNSPLHF.

The chain employs TRBV28 and TRBJ2-2; 8 positions agree with TRBD2. The CDR3 extends over 15 amino acids. J gave up 4 bases and V 7 bases, and 8 bases lay outside the gene matches. Germline V gene data show CDR1 as MDHEN and CDR2 as SYDVKM. CDR3 sequence (DNA): TGTGCCAGCAAACGGTGGCGGGGGGTCACCGGGGAGCTGTTTTTT. Its protein is CASKRWRGVTGELFF.

CDR3 DNA sequence: TGTGCCAGCTCACCAGCCGAGGGGATTGGAAACACCATATATTTT. Translation: CASSPAEGIGNTIYF. The rearrangement uses TRBV18 and TRBJ1-3, with D possibly TRBD1 on 5 matching bases. Germline CDR1 is KGHSH and CDR2 is LQKENI. The CDR3 sequence is 15 residues long. Trimming took off 2 bases at V and 3 bases at J, with 11 bases between the two ends.

The V and J genes are TRBV5-1 and TRBJ2-7, with TRBD2 matching over 10 bases. Germline V gene data show CDR1 as SGHRS and CDR2 as YFSETQ. V trimming: 0 bases; J trimming: 3 bases; junction bases outside the gene matches: 3. This CDR3 comprises 15 residues. The DNA for the CDR3 is TGCGCCAGCAGCTTGGGGGCTAGCGGGAGCTACGAGCAGTACTTC. It codes for CASSLGASGSYEQYF.

The CDR3 is CAWSHPLGEQYF. CDR3 in DNA: TGTGCCTGGAGCCACCCCCTCGGGGAGCAGTACTTC. This sequence joins TRBV30 and TRBJ2-7, with D unclear. Germline assignment: CDR1 GTSNPN and CDR2 SVGIG (reference sequence). This CDR3 region has 12 residues. The V and J ends lost 3 bases and 7 bases respectively, with 13 bases between them.

V gene TRBV23-1 combines with J gene TRBJ2-5; 7 bases align to TRBD2. TRBV23-1 is an ORF for which the function is uncertain. The CDR3 totals 15 residues. The V and J ends lost 0 bases and 5 bases, in that order; junction bases with no gene match: 6. The DNA for the CDR3 is TGCGCCAGCAGTCAATCGAGGGAGGGATGGGAGACCCAGTACTTC. It is translated as CASSQSREGWETQYF.

The V gene is TRBV2, the J gene TRBJ1-5; possible D gene TRBD1, 5 bases. The CDR3 length is 13 residues. Trimming left V 6 bases short and J 10 bases short, with 16 bases between. Germline assignment: CDR1 SNHLY and CDR2 FYNNEI. CDR3 region: CASRGTDQGPQHF. Written as DNA, the CDR3 is TGTGCCAGCAGGGGGACTGATCAAGGACCCCAGCATTTT.

The V call is TRBV11-3, the J call TRBJ2-2; no firm D call. CDR1 and CDR2 (germline): SGHNT, YENEEA. The CDR3 covers 13 residues. Between the trimmed V and J ends, which lost 0 bases and 7 bases, there was a span of 6 bases. CDR3 bases: TGTGCCAGCAGCTTAGAAGAGGTCGGGGAGCTGTTTTTT. Amino acids: CASSLEEVGELFF. The full variable domain, in which reference TRBV11-3 and TRBJ2-2 provide the parts outside the CDR3, is EAGVVQSPRYKIIEKKQPVAFWCNPISGHNTLYWYLQNLGQGPELLIRYENEEAVDDSQLPKDRFSAERLKGVDSTLKIQPAELGDSAVYLCASSLEEVGELFFGEGSRLTVL.